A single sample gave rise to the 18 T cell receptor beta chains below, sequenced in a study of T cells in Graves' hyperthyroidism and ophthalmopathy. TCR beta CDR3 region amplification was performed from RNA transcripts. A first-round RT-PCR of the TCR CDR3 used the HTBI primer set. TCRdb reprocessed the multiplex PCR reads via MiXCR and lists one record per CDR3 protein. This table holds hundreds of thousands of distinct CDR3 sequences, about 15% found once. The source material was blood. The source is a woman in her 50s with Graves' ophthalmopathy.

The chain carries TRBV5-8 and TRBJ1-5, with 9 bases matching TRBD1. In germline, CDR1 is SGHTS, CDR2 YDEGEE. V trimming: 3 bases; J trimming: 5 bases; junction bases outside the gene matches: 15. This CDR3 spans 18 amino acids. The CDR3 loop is CASSYVIVTGGIHQPQHF. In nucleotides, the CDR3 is TGTGCCAGCAGCTACGTAATAGTGACAGGGGGGATTCATCAGCCCCAGCATTTT.

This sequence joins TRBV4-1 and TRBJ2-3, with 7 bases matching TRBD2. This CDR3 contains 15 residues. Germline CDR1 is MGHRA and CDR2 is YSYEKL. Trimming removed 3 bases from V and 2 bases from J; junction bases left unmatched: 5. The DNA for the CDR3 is TGCGCCAGCAGCCAGACTAGCTTACACACAGATACGCAGTATTTT. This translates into CASSQTSLHTDTQYF.

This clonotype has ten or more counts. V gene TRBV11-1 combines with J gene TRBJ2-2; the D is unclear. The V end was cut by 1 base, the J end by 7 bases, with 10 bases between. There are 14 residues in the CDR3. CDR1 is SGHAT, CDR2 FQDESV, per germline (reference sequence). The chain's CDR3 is CASSLGTIGGELFF. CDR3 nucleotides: TGTGCCAGCAGCTTAGGAACTATCGGCGGGGAGCTGTTTTTT.

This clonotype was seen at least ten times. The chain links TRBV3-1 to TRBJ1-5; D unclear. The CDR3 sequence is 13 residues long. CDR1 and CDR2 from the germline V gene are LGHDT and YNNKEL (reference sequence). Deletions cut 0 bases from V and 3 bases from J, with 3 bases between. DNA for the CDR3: TGTGCCAGCAGCCAAGACCCCAATCAGCCCCAGCATTTT. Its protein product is CASSQDPNQPQHF.

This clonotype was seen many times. The CDR3 region is CATSDSKHTGGYEQYF. The CDR3, as DNA: TGTGCCACCAGTGATTCCAAACATACAGGGGGCTACGAGCAGTACTTC. The J gene is TRBJ2-7, the V gene TRBV24-1; TRBD1 matches at 8 bases. The V segment lost 2 bases and the J segment 3 bases; nucleotides outside the gene matches: 8. In germline, CDR1 is KGHDR, CDR2 SFDVKD. This CDR3 contains 16 residues.

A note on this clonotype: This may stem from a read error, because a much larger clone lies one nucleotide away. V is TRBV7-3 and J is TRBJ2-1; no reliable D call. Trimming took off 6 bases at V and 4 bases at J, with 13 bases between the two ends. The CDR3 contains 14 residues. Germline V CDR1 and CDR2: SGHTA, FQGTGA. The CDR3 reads CASSPHYGYNEQFF. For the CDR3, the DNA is TGTGCCAGCAGTCCTCACTACGGTTACAATGAGCAGTTCTTC.

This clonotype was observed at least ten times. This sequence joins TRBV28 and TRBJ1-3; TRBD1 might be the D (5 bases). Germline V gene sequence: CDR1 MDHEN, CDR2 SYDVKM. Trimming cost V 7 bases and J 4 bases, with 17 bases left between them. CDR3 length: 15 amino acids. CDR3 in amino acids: CASNPGPNQGNTIYF. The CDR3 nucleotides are TGTGCCAGCAACCCGGGACCGAACCAGGGAAACACCATATATTTT.

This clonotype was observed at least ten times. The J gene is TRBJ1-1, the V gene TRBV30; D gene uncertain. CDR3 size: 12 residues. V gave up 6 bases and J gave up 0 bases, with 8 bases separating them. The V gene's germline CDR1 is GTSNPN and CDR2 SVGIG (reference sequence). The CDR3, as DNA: TGTGCCTGCACACAGTTGAACACTGAAGCTTTCTTT. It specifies CACTQLNTEAFF.

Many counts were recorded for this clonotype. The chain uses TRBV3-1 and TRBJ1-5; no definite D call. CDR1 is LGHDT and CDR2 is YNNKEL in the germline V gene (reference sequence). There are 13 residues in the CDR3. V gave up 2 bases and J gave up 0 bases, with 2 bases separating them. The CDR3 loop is CASSQYSNQPQHF. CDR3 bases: TGTGCCAGCAGCCAATATAGCAATCAGCCCCAGCATTTT.

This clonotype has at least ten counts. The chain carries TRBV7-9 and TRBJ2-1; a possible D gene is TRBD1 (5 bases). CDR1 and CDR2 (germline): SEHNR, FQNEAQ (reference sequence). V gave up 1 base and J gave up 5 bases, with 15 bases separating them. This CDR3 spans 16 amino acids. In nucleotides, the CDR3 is TGTGCCAGCAGCTTAGAACCCAGGGTCGCCGACAATGAGCAGTTCTTC. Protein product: CASSLEPRVADNEQFF.

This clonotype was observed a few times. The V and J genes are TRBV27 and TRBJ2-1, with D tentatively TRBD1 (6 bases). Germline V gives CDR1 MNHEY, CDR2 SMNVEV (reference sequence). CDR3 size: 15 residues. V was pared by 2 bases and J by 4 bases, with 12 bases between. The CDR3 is CASSLRGRGYNEQFF. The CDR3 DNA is TGTGCCAGCAGTTTAAGGGGCAGGGGTTACAATGAGCAGTTCTTC.

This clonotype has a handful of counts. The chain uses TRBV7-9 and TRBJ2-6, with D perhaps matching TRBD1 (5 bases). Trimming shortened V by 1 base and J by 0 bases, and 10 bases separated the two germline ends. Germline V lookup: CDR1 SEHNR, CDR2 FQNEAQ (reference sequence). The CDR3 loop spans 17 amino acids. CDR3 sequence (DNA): TGTGCCAGCAGCTTAGTAAGGGGTTCCTCTGGGGCCAACGTCCTGACTTTC. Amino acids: CASSLVRGSSGANVLTF. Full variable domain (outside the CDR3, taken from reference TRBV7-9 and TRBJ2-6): DTGVSQNPRHKITKRGQNVTFRCDPISEHNRLYWYRQTLGQGPEFLTYFQNEAQLEKSRLLSDRFSAERPKGSFSTLEIQRTEQGDSAMYLCASSLVRGSSGANVLTFGAGSRLTVL.

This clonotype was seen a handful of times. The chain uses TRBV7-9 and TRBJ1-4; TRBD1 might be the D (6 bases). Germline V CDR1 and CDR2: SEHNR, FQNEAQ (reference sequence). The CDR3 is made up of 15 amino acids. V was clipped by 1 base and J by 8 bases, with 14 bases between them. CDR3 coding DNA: TGTGCCAGCAGCTTAGTAACAGGGCGAAGAGAAAAACTGTTTTTT. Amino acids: CASSLVTGRREKLFF.

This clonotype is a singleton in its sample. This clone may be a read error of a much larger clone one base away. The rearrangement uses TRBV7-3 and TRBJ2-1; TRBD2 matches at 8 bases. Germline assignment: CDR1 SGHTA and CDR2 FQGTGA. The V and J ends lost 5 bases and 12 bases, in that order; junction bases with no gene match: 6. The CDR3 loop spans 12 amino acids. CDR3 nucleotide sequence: TGTGCCAGCAGCCACCCCGGGACTAGGCAGTTCTTC. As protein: CASSHPGTRQFF.

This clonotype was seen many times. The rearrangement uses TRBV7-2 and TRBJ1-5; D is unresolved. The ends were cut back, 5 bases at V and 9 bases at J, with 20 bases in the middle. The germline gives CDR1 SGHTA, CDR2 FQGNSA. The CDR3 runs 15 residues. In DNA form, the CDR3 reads TGTGCCAGCAGCCTCGGTTCACAGACGGCGGGGCCCCAGCATTTT. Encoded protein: CASSLGSQTAGPQHF.

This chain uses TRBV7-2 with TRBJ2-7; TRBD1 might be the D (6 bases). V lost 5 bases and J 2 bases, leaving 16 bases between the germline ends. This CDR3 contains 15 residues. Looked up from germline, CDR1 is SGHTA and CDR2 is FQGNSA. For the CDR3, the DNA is TGTGCCAGCAGCCAAGTCTGGGACACAACCTACGAGCAGTACTTC. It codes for CASSQVWDTTYEQYF.

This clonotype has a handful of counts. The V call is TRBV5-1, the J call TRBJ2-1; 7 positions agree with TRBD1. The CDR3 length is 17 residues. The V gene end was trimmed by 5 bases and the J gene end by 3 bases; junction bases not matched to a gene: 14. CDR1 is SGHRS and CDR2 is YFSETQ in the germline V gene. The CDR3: CASRRQGLLADYNEQFF. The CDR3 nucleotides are TGCGCCAGCAGGCGACAGGGTTTGCTAGCAGACTACAATGAGCAGTTCTTC.

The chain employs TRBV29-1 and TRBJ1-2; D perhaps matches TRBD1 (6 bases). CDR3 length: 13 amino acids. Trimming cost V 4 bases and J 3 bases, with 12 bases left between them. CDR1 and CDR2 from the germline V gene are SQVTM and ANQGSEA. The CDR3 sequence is CSVVHRDDYGYTF. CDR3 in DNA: TGCAGCGTTGTCCACAGGGACGACTATGGCTACACCTTC.